Reported below is one T cell receptor (beta chain). Its antigen specificity is not known. The sample holds no much larger clone one base away, and base qualities are not on file. Genomic DNA was extracted from sorted cells with the QIAGEN DNeasy Blood and Tissue Kit for TCRbeta CDR3 sequencing. Through immunoSEQ, high-throughput TCRbeta CDR3 sequencing was done commercially, including PCR amplification with internal controls and bias correction. Concerning the study's data processing: Unique productive TCRbeta sequences were defined by CDR3 nucleotide sequence where primers matched, and otherwise by CDR3 amino acid sequence together with Vbeta and Jbeta genes. To correct for sorting error, sequences found in more than one sorted population at a frequency ratio of 2:1 or less were discarded, and the remaining shared sequences were assigned to the population with the higher frequency. A sequence counted as donor-reactive if, in CFSE-low cells, the sequence had a frequency of at least 0.01% and was expanded at least 5-fold compared with unstimulated cells. Repertoire divergence was quantified by Jensen-Shannon divergence calculated from the top 100 TCRbeta sequences ranked by frequency. For samples with multiple sequencing runs, sorting error was corrected in each run separately before the runs were combined. TCRdb re-hosts the immuneACCESS table, in-frame sequences only. Its copies lack some clones; in the studies checked, an unresolved V gene accounts for under half of them, and the cause for the rest is not known. The DNA gave D and trimming, while V, J and clone size come from that table. This sample lists some 62,000 clones; less than 98% were detected once. Jointly, the top ten make up approximately 0.36% of the sample.

These data belong to a study of Tregs in tolerant kidney transplant recipients (dated by TCRdb to about 2019). About the full investigation: Transplants used related donors with nonmyeloablative bone marrow transplantation; mixed chimerism was transient in the human trials. TCRbeta sequencing was used in the study to identify donor-specific regulatory T cells before combined kidney and bone marrow transplantation, and the identified cells were then tracked after transplant.

Per the publication, the time point label means: blood sample drawn before combined kidney and bone marrow transplant. Unstimulated Tregs (CD4+CD25+CD127-), CD4+ non-Tregs (CD4+CD25-), CD4 and CD8 cells were FACS-sorted from thawed PBMCs. Thawed PBMCs were rested overnight at 37 degrees C with around 200 IU/ml IL-2 before Treg sorting. The patients were a handful of recipients of combined kidney and bone marrow transplants from the ITN036ST trial, and samples were available only for these trial subjects. Healthy control blood was processed by Ficoll density gradient to PBMCs and cryopreserved; patient PBMCs were collected before and after transplant. Trimming costs V 4 bases and J 2 bases, and their ends lie 15 bases apart. In the germline V gene, CDR1 corresponds to LGHNA and CDR2 to YSLEER. Counted from cysteine to phenylalanine, this CDR3 has 16 amino acids. The only DNA kept is the CDR3, 48 bases in frame from the first base.

The full study reports these points: The study was limited by small patient numbers, and the findings need validation in larger populations and under other immunosuppression protocols. Because the PCR primers were changed over time for some patients, nucleotide-level comparison could not be performed across the samples from those patients. Biological reproducibility was not directly addressed, though technical replication error appeared minimal. Expanding Tregs with activated donor B cells appeared to identify the most biologically relevant and donor-specific TCRbeta repertoire. Donor-specific Treg expansion was found to exceed global Treg expansion in tolerant patients, suggesting antigen-driven rather than nonspecific expansion.

The sample was Tregs from blood, taken before the transplant. This receptor was taken from a human donor who received a combined kidney and bone marrow transplant. The chain couples TRBV4-3 to TRBJ1-5, with no confident D gene call. CDR3 sequence: CASSPQVLLGNQPQHF. The base sequence is TGCGCCAGCAGCCCTCAGGTACTCTTGGGCAATCAGCCCCAGCATTTT.